The rows below give T cell receptor beta chains drawn from one sample of a study of cytomegalovirus exposure and HLA in healthy donors. Profiling relied on immunoSEQ multiplex PCR, and the TCRdb table lists in-frame clones only, not all of them. The sample has 150,000 or so clones, and its top ten clones hold around 1.5%. The sequenced sample was PBMCs. Source of these receptors: a woman aged 50 to 60 in good health and CMV-seronegative. Each CDR3 is given with its conserved first and last residue. A D gene is named only where the DNA matches it firmly.

v_call	d_call	j_call	cdr3_aa	cdr3_nt
TRBV28	TRBD1	TRBJ1-2	CASSWTGGGYGYTF	TGTGCCAGCAGTTGGACAGGGGGCGGGTATGGCTACACCTTC
TRBV5-1	TRBD2	TRBJ2-3	CASSLEFAGGTDTQYF	TGCGCCAGCAGCTTGGAGTTTGCGGGGGGCACAGATACGCAGTATTTT
TRBV5-1	TRBD2	TRBJ2-7	CASSDPSGSAYEQYF	TGCGCCAGCAGCGACCCTAGCGGATCCGCCTACGAGCAGTACTTC
TRBV7-9	TRBD1	TRBJ2-7	CASSPQGAYEQYF	TGTGCCAGCAGCCCTCAGGGGGCCTACGAGCAGTACTTC
TRBV15	NA	TRBJ1-1	CATSRDRVEGQAFF	TGTGCCACCAGCAGAGATCGGGTAGAAGGTCAAGCTTTCTTT
TRBV6-1	TRBD1	TRBJ1-6	CASSGGQGEHSPLHF	TGTGCCAGCAGTGGGGGACAGGGGGAACATTCACCCCTCCACTTT
TRBV5-1	TRBD1	TRBJ1-2	CASSLGQGSYGYTF	TGCGCCAGCAGCCTCGGACAGGGGAGCTATGGCTACACCTTC
TRBV4-1	TRBD2	TRBJ2-1	CASSQASGGGAYNEQFF	TGCGCCAGCAGCCAAGCATCCGGCGGGGGGGCCTACAATGAGCAGTTCTTC
TRBV4-1	NA	TRBJ2-7	CASSQAASRLAPQYF	TGCGCCAGCAGCCAAGCCGCCTCACGACTCGCACCCCAGTACTTC
TRBV7-8	NA	TRBJ2-7	CASSLELAQYYEQYF	TGTGCCAGCAGCTTAGAGCTAGCGCAATACTACGAGCAGTACTTC
TRBV4-2	NA	TRBJ2-7	CASSQDSQGSYEQYF	TGTGCCAGCAGCCAAGATTCGCAGGGCTCCTACGAGCAGTACTTC
TRBV4-3	NA	TRBJ1-6	CASSQDPGLGTPNSPLHF	TGCGCCAGCAGCCAAGACCCAGGATTGGGGACACCAAATTCACCCCTCCACTTT
TRBV30	TRBD2	TRBJ2-3	CAWSIRTSGRGDTQYF	TGTGCCTGGAGTATCCGGACTAGCGGACGGGGAGATACGCAGTATTTT
TRBV28	NA	TRBJ1-5	CASTPTSYSNQPQHF	TGTGCCAGCACCCCGACAAGCTATAGCAATCAGCCCCAGCATTTT
TRBV4-1	TRBD2	TRBJ2-5	CASSQGQTSGAVRETQYF	TGCGCCAGCAGCCAGGGACAAACTAGCGGGGCGGTAAGAGAGACCCAGTACTTC
TRBV5-5	NA	TRBJ1-1	CASSLGQTNTEAFF	TGTGCCAGCAGCCTGGGACAAACGAACACTGAAGCTTTCTTT
TRBV6-1	NA	TRBJ2-7	CASSEAFIGDKTYEQYF	TGTGCCAGCAGTGAAGCCTTTATAGGGGACAAGACCTACGAGCAGTACTTC
TRBV6-1	NA	TRBJ2-7	CASTPGLASYEQYF	TGTGCCAGCACCCCAGGGCTAGCGAGCTACGAGCAGTACTTC
TRBV7-2	NA	TRBJ1-5	CASSTGNSNQPQHF	TGTGCCAGCAGCACAGGGAATAGCAATCAGCCCCAGCATTTT
TRBV5-1	NA	TRBJ1-6	CASSFDSSYNSPLHF	TGCGCCAGCAGCTTCGATAGCTCCTATAATTCACCCCTCCACTTT
TRBV6-1	TRBD1	TRBJ2-5	CASRDRGQETQYF	TGTGCCAGCAGAGACAGGGGGCAAGAGACCCAGTACTTC
TRBV9	NA	TRBJ1-3	CASGQASSGNTIYF	TGTGCCAGCGGGCAGGCGAGCTCTGGAAACACCATATATTTT
TRBV9	NA	TRBJ2-5	CASSVGGEGETQYF	TGTGCCAGCAGCGTCGGGGGAGAAGGAGAGACCCAGTACTTC
TRBV5-1	TRBD2	TRBJ2-1	CASRETGGASYNEQFF	TGCGCCAGCAGAGAAACGGGGGGTGCCTCCTACAATGAGCAGTTCTTC
TRBV6-1	NA	TRBJ1-4	CASSGTRVQHPNEKLFF	TGTGCCAGCAGTGGGACACGAGTTCAGCATCCTAATGAAAAACTGTTTTTT
TRBV27	NA	TRBJ1-2	CASSLLPGAPYGYTF	TGTGCCAGCAGTTTACTCCCTGGAGCCCCCTATGGCTACACCTTC
TRBV19	TRBD1	TRBJ1-3	CASRTDRGSGNTIYF	TGTGCCAGTAGAACTGACAGGGGCTCTGGAAACACCATATATTTT
TRBV2	NA	TRBJ1-3	CASRGYSRNTIYF	TGTGCCAGCAGGGGCTATAGTAGAAACACCATATATTTT
TRBV30	TRBD1	TRBJ1-4	CAWYSGTGQEKLFF	TGTGCCTGGTATTCCGGGACAGGCCAGGAAAAACTGTTTTTT
TRBV5-1	TRBD2	TRBJ2-7	CASSLLASGGAHEQYF	TGCGCCAGCAGCTTGCTGGCTAGCGGGGGGGCCCACGAGCAGTACTTC
TRBV4-3	TRBD2	TRBJ2-3	CASSQDSLAGDTQYF	TGCGCCAGCAGCCAAGATTCGTTAGCGGGAGACACGCAGTATTTT
TRBV6-4	NA	TRBJ1-2	CASRPLEVGGYTF	TGTGCCAGCAGGCCCCTGGAGGTCGGTGGCTACACCTTC
TRBV28	TRBD1	TRBJ2-5	CASSPALGGQGQETQYF	TGTGCCAGCAGTCCAGCCCTCGGAGGACAGGGGCAGGAGACCCAGTACTTC
TRBV28	TRBD2	TRBJ2-5	CASRAASGGQETQYF	TGTGCCAGTAGAGCGGCTAGCGGGGGCCAAGAGACCCAGTACTTC
TRBV6-1	NA	TRBJ1-5	CASKRVGNQPQHF	TGTGCCAGTAAGAGGGTCGGCAATCAGCCCCAGCATTTT
TRBV5-6	NA	TRBJ1-2	CASSSRVFGGYTF	TGTGCCAGCAGCTCCAGGGTTTTCGGGGGCTACACCTTC
TRBV7-9	TRBD2	TRBJ2-3	CASSMGLADNTQYF	TGTGCCAGCAGCATGGGACTAGCAGATAATACGCAGTATTTT
TRBV4-3	TRBD1	TRBJ1-1	CASSQDRWNTEAFF	TGCGCCAGCAGCCAGGACAGGTGGAACACTGAAGCTTTCTTT
TRBV6-5	TRBD2	TRBJ2-5	CATRGSVKETQYF	TGTGCCACCCGCGGGAGTGTGAAAGAGACCCAGTACTTC
TRBV9	NA	TRBJ1-4	CASSPRSEGAGEKLFF	TGTGCCAGCAGCCCTCGGTCGGAGGGCGCCGGTGAAAAACTGTTTTTT
TRBV4-2	NA	TRBJ2-3	CASSQDRGRARTQYF	TGTGCCAGCAGCCAAGATCGGGGGAGAGCGCGTACGCAGTATTTT
TRBV9	NA	TRBJ1-3	CASSVDGQGPGNTIYF	TGTGCCAGCAGCGTAGATGGGCAGGGTCCCGGAAACACCATATATTTT
TRBV6-5	TRBD2	TRBJ2-2	CASKRTSANTGELFF	TGTGCCAGCAAGAGGACTAGCGCGAACACCGGGGAGCTGTTTTTT
TRBV18	TRBD2	TRBJ2-7	CASSPTSDSYEQYF	TGTGCCAGCTCACCTACTAGCGACTCCTACGAGCAGTACTTC
TRBV30	NA	TRBJ2-7	CAWSASGGYEQYF	TGTGCCTGGAGTGCCTCCGGGGGCTACGAGCAGTACTTC
TRBV30	NA	TRBJ1-1	CAWSVSRGTEAFF	TGTGCCTGGAGTGTTTCCCGGGGCACTGAAGCTTTCTTT
TRBV5-1	NA	TRBJ1-3	CASSPDYRTRDSGNTIYF	TGCGCCAGCAGCCCCGACTATAGGACGCGCGACTCTGGAAACACCATATATTTT
TRBV5-6	TRBD2	TRBJ2-1	CASTSGRTPNEQFF	TGTGCCAGCACGTCCGGGAGGACCCCCAATGAGCAGTTCTTC
TRBV5-6	NA	TRBJ2-7	CASSLGRNYEQYF	TGTGCCAGCAGCTTGGGCAGGAACTACGAGCAGTACTTC
TRBV9	TRBD2	TRBJ2-5	CASSVGSGIAQETQYF	TGTGCCAGCAGCGTAGGTAGCGGGATCGCCCAAGAGACCCAGTACTTC
TRBV10-3	NA	TRBJ2-1	CAISESGETFYNEQFF	TGTGCCATCAGTGAATCGGGGGAAACCTTCTACAATGAGCAGTTCTTC
TRBV27	NA	TRBJ2-3	CASSRFSVADTQYF	TGTGCCAGCAGTCGCTTTAGCGTTGCAGATACGCAGTATTTT